The sequence of this T cell receptor (beta chain) was determined in a study of CD8+CD57+ T cells in acquired aplastic anemia. Study details: Sorted CD4+ and CD8+ cells gave an average of approximately 3.4 ug of DNA.

To note about this clonotype: Its antigen is undetermined.

CD8+CD57+ cell expansion had been shown by flow cytometry in patients chosen for sequencing. Blood sampling was performed on the patients, and none of them had received therapy by then. J gave up 2 bases and V 0 bases, and 8 bases lay outside the gene matches. The CDR3 has 17 amino acids. Germline V gives CDR1 SGHTA, CDR2 FQGNSA. Findings of the study overall: The same twenty-nine CD8+ CDR3 sequences occurred in patients and in controls.

CDR3 and TCR beta VDJ profiling relied on a genomic DNA template. From the reads, TCRdb called clonotypes with MiXCR, one entry per CDR3 protein. The profile shows around 80,000 distinct CDR3 sequences, 55% to 75% of them singletons. The sample was sorted CD4+, CD8+, or CD8+CD57+ T cells (not recorded which) from PBMCs. The chain joins TRBV7-2 to TRBJ2-7, with 9 bases aligning to TRBD2. The TCR sequence derives from a human donor with aplastic anemia. CDR3 in amino acids: CASSLAGGRAVAYEQYF. The CDR3, as DNA: TGTGCCAGCAGCTTAGCTGGCGGGAGGGCCGTCGCCTACGAGCAGTACTTC.